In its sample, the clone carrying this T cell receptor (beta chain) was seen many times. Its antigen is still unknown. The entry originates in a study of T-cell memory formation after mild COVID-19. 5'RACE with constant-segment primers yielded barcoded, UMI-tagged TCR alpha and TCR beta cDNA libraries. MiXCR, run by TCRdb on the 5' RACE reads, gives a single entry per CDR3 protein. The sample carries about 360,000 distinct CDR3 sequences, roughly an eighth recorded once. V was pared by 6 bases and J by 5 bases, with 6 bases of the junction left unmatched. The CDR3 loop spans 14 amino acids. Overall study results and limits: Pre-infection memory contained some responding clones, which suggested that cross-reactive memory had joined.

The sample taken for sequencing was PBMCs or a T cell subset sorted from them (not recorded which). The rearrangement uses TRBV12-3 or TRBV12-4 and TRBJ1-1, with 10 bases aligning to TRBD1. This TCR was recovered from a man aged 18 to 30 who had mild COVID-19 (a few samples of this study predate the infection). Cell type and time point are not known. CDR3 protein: CASSRDRGLTEAFF. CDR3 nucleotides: TGTGCCAGCAGCAGAGACAGGGGGCTGACTGAAGCTTTCTTT.